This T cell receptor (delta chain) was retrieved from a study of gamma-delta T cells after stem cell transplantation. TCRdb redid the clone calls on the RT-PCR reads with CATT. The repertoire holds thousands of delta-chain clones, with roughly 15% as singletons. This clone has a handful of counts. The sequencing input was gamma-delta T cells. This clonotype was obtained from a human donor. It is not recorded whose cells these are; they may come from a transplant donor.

The CDR3 region has the DNA TGTGCTCTTGGGGACCTTAATTTGGGGTCCCCCTGGTACACCGATAAACTCATCTTT. Protein product: CALGDLNLGSPWYTDKLIF. The V gene is TRDV1, the J gene TRDJ1, with a weak D call TRDD3 (5 bases). This CDR3 spans 19 amino acids. Trimming shortened V by 3 bases and J by 0 bases, and 23 bases separated the two germline ends. Germline-derived CDR1 and CDR2 are TSWWSYY and QGS.